Listed here are 3 T cell receptor beta chains from one sample, sequenced in a study of cytomegalovirus exposure and HLA in healthy donors. Amplification used 60 Vbeta primers and 13 Jbeta primers. The protocol was immunoSEQ multiplex PCR, while the TCRdb copy is restricted to in-frame clones and leaves out a portion. Found here are more than 100,000 clones, around 80% of them singletons; the top ten hold over 2%. Sample: PBMCs. The receptors were gathered from a man in his thirties or forties in good health and CMV-seronegative.

The CDR3 coding sequence is TGTGCCAGCATTGATTTACCGGGAATTGGTATCCAAGAGACCCAGTACTTC. Amino acid sequence: CASIDLPGIGIQETQYF. The chain employs TRBV6-1 and TRBJ2-5, with a possible D match to TRBD2 (5 bases). The CDR3 is made up of 17 amino acids. The germline V and J ends were trimmed by 7 bases and 1 base, with 22 bases remaining between them. Germline V gives CDR1 MNHNS, CDR2 SASEGT.

V usage is TRBV4-1 and J usage is TRBJ2-5, with 10 nucleotides matching TRBD1. The J segment lost 4 bases and the V segment lost 4 bases, leaving 6 bases of the junction unmatched. The CDR3 has 15 residues. Looked up from germline, CDR1 is MGHRA and CDR2 is YSYEKL. CDR3 coding DNA: TGCGCCAGCAGCCCGGGACAGGGGTCGGTAGAGACCCAGTACTTC. Protein: CASSPGQGSVETQYF.

Notes on this clone: Sequence at one end of the junction differs from germline and may be a read error. The rearrangement links TRBV5-1 to TRBJ2-6; 9 bases line up with TRBD1. CDR3 length: 18 residues. Germline assignment: CDR1 SGHRS and CDR2 YFSETQ. CDR3 nucleotides: TGCGCCAGCAGCGCTGACAGGGGGGTTTCCTCTGGGGCCAACGGCCTGACTTTC. This sequence encodes CASSADRGVSSGANGLTF.